What follows are 5 T cell receptor beta chains derived from one specimen sequenced in a study of identifying expanded T cells in peripheral blood (dated by TCRdb to about 2019). Library method: the immunoSEQ multiplex PCR assay. TCRdb mirrors the immuneACCESS table, restricted to in-frame sequences. Some clones are absent from its copies; in checked studies, under half trace to an unresolved V gene, and the reason for the others is unknown. A total of approximately 100,000 clones appear in this sample, around 89% of them only once. 16% of the sample comes from the top ten. The source material was blood. The receptors come from a person aged 18 to 70 in good health.

The chain is built from TRBV18 and TRBJ2-5; TRBD2 might be the D (5 bases). In germline, CDR1 is KGHSH, CDR2 LQKENI. This CDR3 spans 14 amino acids. Trimming removed 2 bases from V and 5 bases from J, with 12 bases in between. The CDR3 DNA sequence: TGTGCCAGCTCACCAGCGGGTTCTGGGGAGACCCAGTACTTC. Its translation is CASSPAGSGETQYF. Looking up the rest from reference TRBV18 and TRBJ2-5 gives the full variable domain: NAGVMQNPRHLVRRRGQEARLRCSPMKGHSHVYWYRQLPEEGLKFMVYLQKENIIDESGMPKERFSAEFPKEGPSILRIQQVVRGDSAAYFCASSPAGSGETQYFGPGTRLLVL.

This chain connects TRBV25-1 to TRBJ2-3; TRBD1 aligns across 7 bases. CDR3 size: 13 residues. Unmatched junction bases numbered 0, after V lost 6 bases and J lost 0 bases. CDR1 is MGHDK and CDR2 is SYGVNS in the germline V gene. The CDR3 coding sequence is TGTGCCAGCAGACAGGGGAGCACAGATACGCAGTATTTT. The encoded protein is CASRQGSTDTQYF.

The chain is built from TRBV2 and TRBJ2-5; no clear D. The DNA end is a closer match to TRBJ2-7, so the J assignment may be wrong. The CDR3 consists of 15 residues. Per the germline V gene, CDR1 is SNHLY and CDR2 is FYNNEI. The DNA of the CDR3 is TGTGCCAGCAGTGCACTCCCCCTCAAAACCTACGAGCAGTACTTC. The encoded protein is CASSALPLKTYEQYF.

V and J are TRBV10-3 and TRBJ2-7, with D perhaps matching TRBD2 (6 bases). The ends were cut back, 0 bases at V and 6 bases at J, with 9 bases in the middle. CDR1 and CDR2 (germline): ENHRY, SYGVKD. The CDR3 length is 13 residues. Here the CDR3 DNA reads TGTGCCATCAGTGAGTCGGGGGGACCCGAGCAGTACTTC. Its protein is CAISESGGPEQYF.

The V call is TRBV5-4, the J call TRBJ1-1; TRBD1 aligns across 7 bases. Germline V gene lookup returns CDR1 SGHNT and CDR2 YYREEE (reference sequence). The CDR3 is 16 residues long. Trimming removed 3 bases from V and 2 bases from J; junction bases left unmatched: 10. The CDR3 loop is CASSSRTGGGNTEAFF. CDR3 nucleotides: TGTGCCAGCAGCTCGAGGACAGGTGGAGGAAACACTGAAGCTTTCTTT.